These T cell receptor beta chains were read from a single sample in a study of OX40 agonist ivuxolimab in advanced cancers. Sequencing used immunoSEQ multiplex PCR; TCRdb keeps in-frame clones, though not all of them. Of fewer than 85,000 clones listed, roughly four fifths are singletons. The input for sequencing was CD4+ or CD8+ T cells sorted from blood, taken in a trial of the OX40 agonist ivuxolimab. Source of these receptors: an adult with an advanced solid tumor such as melanoma, head and neck, liver or kidney cancer. Both conserved end residues are part of each CDR3. D genes are given only for firm matches. A row's size may be missing; if present it is once, few, many or a size class.

>TRBJ2-3|-|TRBV28|-
TGTGCCAGCAGTTTAGATGCCACTAGTACGCAGTATTTT
CASSLDATSTQYF
>TRBJ2-7|-|TRBV5-1|TRBD2
TGCGCCAGCAGCTTCTTCTTTGGTAGCGGGAACTACGAGCAGTACTTC
CASSFFFGSGNYEQYF
>TRBJ2-7|-|TRBV18|-
TGTGCCAGCTCGCTAAGCCCCCCTGGGGGCGCGGACGAGCAGTACTTC
CASSLSPPGGADEQYF
>TRBJ1-3|-|TRBV5-1|-
TGCGCCAGCAGCTTGGAGGGACCCACGCACAGTTACTCTGGAAACACCATATATTTT
CASSLEGPTHSYSGNTIYF
>TRBJ1-1|-|TRBV9|-
TGTGCCAGCAGCACGGACAGCAACCGACTTATGAACACTGAAGCTTTCTTT
CASSTDSNRLMNTEAFF
>TRBJ1-2|-|TRBV7-2|TRBD1
TGTGCCAGCAGCTTAGTGTCTACAGGGGGGAACTATGGCTACACCTTC
CASSLVSTGGNYGYTF
>TRBJ2-3|-|TRBV18|-
TGTGCCAGCTCACCGACAGATACGCAGTATTTT
CASSPTDTQYF
>TRBJ1-6|-|TRBV5-1|-
TGCGCCAGCAGCATACAGGGAGGGGATAATTCACCCCTCCACTTT
CASSIQGGDNSPLHF
>TRBJ2-1|-|TRBV11-2|TRBD1
TGTGCCAGCAGCATCCACCCCCGGACAGGGCTGTTCTTC
CASSIHPRTGLFF
>TRBJ1-1|-|TRBV10-3|-
TGTGCCATCAGTGACACGGGAACTGAAGCTTTCTTT
CAISDTGTEAFF
>TRBJ2-3|-|TRBV11-2|TRBD2
TGTGCCAGCAGCGCCGGGGGGGCGAGCACAGATACGCAGTATTTT
CASSAGGASTDTQYF
>TRBJ2-7|-|TRBV28|TRBD1
TGTGCCAGCAGTCGACAGGGATCCTACGAGCAGTACTTC
CASSRQGSYEQYF
>TRBJ2-1|-|TRBV5-1|-
TGCGCCAGCAGCTTGGCCTCTAGTCAGTCCTACAATGAGCAGTTCTTC
CASSLASSQSYNEQFF
>TRBJ2-7|-|TRBV2|TRBD2
TGTGCCAGCAGTGGCCCGGGGACTAGGGAGGACGAGCAGTACTTC
CASSGPGTREDEQYF
>TRBJ2-1|few|TRBV5-1|-
TGCGCCAGCAGCTTGGGAGGGGCCGGGGGCAATGAGCAGTTCTTC
CASSLGGAGGNEQFF
>TRBJ1-1|-|TRBV6-4|TRBD1
TGTGCCAGCAGTGACTCTAACAGGGGTACTGAAGCTTTCTTT
CASSDSNRGTEAFF
>TRBJ2-7|-|TRBV7-2|TRBD2
TGTGCCAGCAGCTTAGCGCGGTTGCGGGGGGCTTACGAGCAGTACTTC
CASSLARLRGAYEQYF
>TRBJ2-3|-|TRBV19|TRBD2
TGTGCCAGTAAACCAGCGGGAACTCGAGGCGATACGCAGTATTTT
CASKPAGTRGDTQYF
>TRBJ1-2|-|TRBV5-6|-
TGTGCCAGCAGCCCAAAAGGGGCCCAAAGGGGCTACACCTTC
CASSPKGAQRGYTF
>TRBJ2-7|-|TRBV5-6|-
TGTGCCAGCAGCCCCACACGGACGGGCGAGCAGTACTTC
CASSPTRTGEQYF
>TRBJ2-7|-|TRBV2|TRBD1
TGTGCCAGCAGTGATTCTTCGAAACCCGGACAGGAAGGCACCTACGAGCAGTACTTC
CASSDSSKPGQEGTYEQYF
>TRBJ2-7|-|TRBV6-6|TRBD1
TGTGCCAGCAGTTACTCTGGACAGGGCTCCTACGAGCAGTACTTC
CASSYSGQGSYEQYF
>TRBJ2-3|-|TRBV19|-
TGTGCCAGTAGTACCCGTGGGGGGCGGGATACGCAGTATTTT
CASSTRGGRDTQYF
>TRBJ2-7|-|TRBV4-2|-
TGTGCCAGCAGCCAAGAAAAGGCTTTCGAGCAGTACTTC
CASSQEKAFEQYF
>TRBJ2-3|-|TRBV4-2|TRBD2
TGTGCCAGCAGCCAATCGTTAGCGGGGACTTTTGCGCAGTATTTT
CASSQSLAGTFAQYF